Below are 15 T cell receptor beta chains sequenced from a single sample in a study of cytomegalovirus exposure and HLA in healthy donors (dated by TCRdb to 2016 to 2017). Library prep was done by the immunoSEQ multiplex PCR assay. TCRdb stores this immuneACCESS table with in-frame sequences only. Part of the clones is absent; in the studies checked, under half of the shortfall reflects unresolved V genes, and no reason is known for the rest. The sample data list over 200,000 clones, and roughly 80% of these were observed just once. Together, the top ten hold less than 7% of the sample. Sequencing was done on a sample of PBMCs. The receptors were sampled from a woman younger than 35 in good health and CMV-seronegative.

The chain recombines TRBV20-1 with TRBJ2-5; D unclear. Trimming left V 7 bases short and J 2 bases short, with 8 bases between. Germline values: CDR1 DFQATT, CDR2 SNEGSKA (reference sequence). The CDR3 is 11 amino acids. The CDR3: CSGNNQETQYF. In DNA, the CDR3 is TGCAGTGGGAATAATCAAGAGACCCAGTACTTC.

DNA for the CDR3: TGTGCCAGCAGCCCCACGGGGGCGAACACTGAAGCTTTCTTT. Encoded protein: CASSPTGANTEAFF. This rearrangement joins TRBV7-3 to TRBJ1-1, with D perhaps matching TRBD1 (6 bases). Per germline, CDR1 SGHTA and CDR2 FQGTGA. This CDR3 comprises 14 residues. Between the trimmed V and J ends, which lost 5 bases and 1 base, there was a span of 11 bases.

The chain carries TRBV27 and TRBJ2-1; D is unresolved. Germline assignment: CDR1 MNHEY and CDR2 SMNVEV (reference sequence). The V gene lost 5 bases and the J gene lost 6 bases, with 11 bases spanning the gap. The CDR3 is made up of 13 amino acids. The CDR3 loop reads CASSPPGPNEQFF. The CDR3 bases are TGTGCCAGCAGTCCCCCCGGACCCAATGAGCAGTTCTTC.

V gene TRBV5-6 combines with J gene TRBJ1-2; tentative D call: TRBD1 (5 bases). The CDR3 sequence is 14 residues long. Germline V gene lookup returns CDR1 SGHDT and CDR2 YYEEEE. V was trimmed by 4 bases and J by 8 bases, leaving 18 bases between them. CDR3 in amino acids: CASSPGVQGTGYTF. The CDR3 region has the DNA TGTGCCAGCAGCCCGGGCGTTCAGGGTACGGGCTACACCTTC.

The V and J genes are TRBV19 and TRBJ1-5; D possibly corresponds to TRBD1 (5 bases). CDR3 length: 15 amino acids. Germline V CDR1 and CDR2: LNHDA, SQIVND (reference sequence). The V end was cut by 1 base, the J end by 1 base, with 8 bases between. CDR3 protein: CASSIVSGSNQPQHF. In nucleotides, the CDR3 is TGTGCCAGTAGTATAGTATCAGGGAGCAATCAGCCCCAGCATTTT.

The count of this clone is one. This sequence joins TRBV11-2 and TRBJ2-1, with 10 bases that match TRBD2. The CDR3 totals 16 residues. V shed 0 bases and J 8 bases; nucleotides not matched to a gene: 7. The germline gives CDR1 SGHAT, CDR2 FQNNGV. For the CDR3, the DNA is TGTGCCAGCAGCTTAGACCCCCCTAGCGGGGGCCATGAGCAGTTCTTC. It translates to CASSLDPPSGGHEQFF.

This clone was recorded once. The V call is TRBV7-9, the J call TRBJ1-2, with TRBD1 identical over 8 bases. With V trimmed by 3 bases and J by 7 bases, 1 base remained unmatched. This CDR3 has 12 amino acids. The V gene's germline CDR1 is SEHNR and CDR2 FQNEAQ (reference sequence). The DNA of the CDR3 is TGTGCCAGCAGCTTCACAGGGGGTGGCTACACCTTC. It yields the protein CASSFTGGGYTF.

V and J are TRBV30 and TRBJ2-1, with 7 bases lining up with TRBD1. Germline assignment: CDR1 GTSNPN and CDR2 SVGIG (reference sequence). The trim removed 5 bases at V and 5 bases at J, leaving 3 bases unmatched. The CDR3 sequence is 12 residues long. The CDR3 protein is CAWGQDNNEQFF. CDR3 bases: TGTGCCTGGGGACAGGACAACAATGAGCAGTTCTTC.

This sequence joins TRBV6-1 and TRBJ2-7; TRBD1 agrees at 7 bases. This CDR3 comprises 14 residues. With V trimmed by 6 bases and J by 3 bases, 8 bases remained unmatched. Germline-derived CDR1 and CDR2 are MNHNS and SASEGT. For the CDR3, the DNA is TGTGCCAGCAGGCCCGGGACAGTAGTCTACGAGCAGTACTTC. It translates to CASRPGTVVYEQYF.

The rearrangement links TRBV28 to TRBJ2-7; 9 nucleotides match TRBD1. The V and J ends lost 4 bases and 3 bases, in that order; junction bases with no gene match: 7. The CDR3 sequence is 15 residues long. CDR1 and CDR2 (germline): MDHEN, SYDVKM. CDR3 in amino acids: CASSSTGTGNYEQYF. CDR3 bases: TGTGCCAGCAGTTCCACCGGGACAGGGAACTACGAGCAGTACTTC. The complete variable domain, with remaining parts taken from reference TRBV28 and TRBJ2-7, reads DVKVTQSSRYLVKRTGEKVFLECVQDMDHENMFWYRQDPGLGLRLIYFSYDVKMKEKGDIPEGYSVSREKKERFSLILESASTNQTSMYLCASSSTGTGNYEQYFGPGTRLTVT.

The gene calls are TRBV30 and TRBJ2-7; 7 bases align to TRBD1. Per germline, CDR1 GTSNPN and CDR2 SVGIG (reference sequence). The CDR3 is 12 amino acids. V shed 2 bases, J shed 3 bases, and the junction held 1 base outside the gene matches. CDR3 bases: TGTGCCTGGAGTAACAGGGGCTACGAGCAGTACTTC. As protein: CAWSNRGYEQYF.

This chain links TRBV19 with TRBJ1-4; TRBD1 matches at 7 bases. Unmatched junction bases numbered 12, after V lost 10 bases and J lost 4 bases. Germline assignment: CDR1 LNHDA and CDR2 SQIVND (reference sequence). CDR3 size: 15 residues. The CDR3 protein is CATKRPGQSNEKLFF. Written as DNA, the CDR3 is TGTGCCACCAAAAGACCGGGACAGAGTAATGAAAAACTGTTTTTT. The complete variable domain, with remaining parts taken from reference TRBV19 and TRBJ1-4, reads DGGITQSPKYLFRKEGQNVTLSCEQNLNHDAMYWYRQDPGQGLRLIYYSQIVNDFQKGDIAEGYSVSREKKESFPLTVTSAQKNPTAFYLCATKRPGQSNEKLFFGSGTQLSVL.

J is TRBJ1-3 and V is TRBV5-1; the match to TRBD1 covers 8 bases. The germline V gene has CDR1 SGHRS and CDR2 YFSETQ. The CDR3 has 16 residues. V trimming: 4 bases; J trimming: 3 bases; junction bases outside the gene matches: 9. CDR3 DNA sequence: TGCGCCAGCAGCCCGACAGGGGAGTCGTATGGAAACACCATATATTTT. Protein: CASSPTGESYGNTIYF. Looking up the rest from reference TRBV5-1 and TRBJ1-3 gives the full variable domain: KAGVTQTPRYLIKTRGQQVTLSCSPISGHRSVSWYQQTPGQGLQFLFEYFSETQRNKGNFPGRFSGRQFSNSRSEMNVSTLELGDSALYLCASSPTGESYGNTIYFGEGSWLTVV.

J is TRBJ2-2 and V is TRBV9; 10 positions match TRBD2. The J segment lost 4 bases and the V segment lost 4 bases, leaving 10 bases of the junction unmatched. The CDR3 extends over 17 amino acids. From germline, CDR1 is SGDLS and CDR2 YYNGEE. The CDR3 sequence: CASSFQLAGDLTGELFF. The CDR3 bases are TGTGCCAGCAGCTTCCAGCTAGCGGGAGATCTCACCGGGGAGCTGTTTTTT.

V is TRBV19 and J is TRBJ2-3; tentatively, D is TRBD2 (5 bases). V lost 6 bases to trimming and J lost 0 bases, with 13 bases between them. Germline V gene lookup returns CDR1 LNHDA and CDR2 SQIVND (reference sequence). The CDR3 has 15 amino acids. The CDR3: CASSQRTPSTDTQYF. CDR3 sequence (DNA): TGTGCCAGTAGCCAGAGGACTCCGAGCACAGATACGCAGTATTTT.